A single sample gave rise to the 24 T cell receptor beta chains below, sequenced in a study of T cells in Graves' hyperthyroidism and ophthalmopathy (dated by TCRdb to the late 2010s). Libraries were made using multiplex PCR. Sequencing relied on an Illumina HiSeq 2000. TCR beta CDR3 regions were amplified from RNA transcripts. The TCR CDR3 was subjected to a first round of RT-PCR using the HTBI primer set and the Qiagen OneStep RT-PCR kit. TCRdb took the public reads, trimmed them with fastp at Q25, ran MiXCR for clone calling and kept in-frame beta chains. When rows share a CDR3 protein, they turn into one entry using the most common DNA and genes. In this sample the table shows some 620,000 distinct CDR3 sequences, 15% to 20% of which occur a single time. The ten largest clones represent 3.5% to 4% of the sample. The material sequenced was blood. The receptor source for this set is a young woman with Graves' hyperthyroidism.

This sequence joins TRBV7-3 and TRBJ2-5; 8 nucleotides line up with TRBD1. Germline loops: CDR1 SGHTA, CDR2 FQGTGA. Losses at the gene ends were 5 bases for V and 5 bases for J; bases not matched to a gene: 10. The CDR3 loop spans 15 amino acids. The CDR3 DNA follows: TGTGCCAGCAGCGAGGGACAGGTGACGGGGGAGACCCAGTACTTC. This encodes CASSEGQVTGETQYF.

This clonotype was picked up a small number of times. V gene TRBV15 combines with J gene TRBJ1-5; D gene ambiguous. The CDR3 has 13 amino acids. Trimming removed 0 bases at V and 3 bases at J, with 3 bases between. Germline lookup yields CDR1 LNHNV and CDR2 YYDKDF (reference sequence). In nucleotides, the CDR3 is TGTGCCACCAGCAGAGATGTCAATCAGCCCCAGCATTTT. It is translated as CATSRDVNQPQHF.

In this sample, this clonotype turned up many times. This chain joins TRBV30 and TRBJ2-2; D might be TRBD2 (6 bases). The V end was cut by 1 base, the J end by 2 bases, with 11 bases between. This CDR3 spans 15 amino acids. The germline V gene encodes CDR1 GTSNPN and CDR2 SVGIG (reference sequence). The CDR3 is CAWSGTGSNTGELFF. The CDR3 DNA follows: TGTGCCTGGAGTGGGACCGGGAGCAACACCGGGGAGCTGTTTTTT.

This rearrangement joins TRBV6-4 to TRBJ2-7; D is possibly TRBD2 (5 bases). Trimming stripped 11 bases from V and 2 bases from J, with 16 bases between. The CDR3 runs 13 residues. Germline CDR1 and CDR2: MRHNA and SNTAGT. The CDR3 sequence is CAGERLSPYEQYF. CDR3 nucleotides: TGTGCCGGGGAGCGGCTTTCGCCCTACGAGCAGTACTTC.

This clonotype showed up many times. The chain joins TRBV7-8 to TRBJ2-3, with 10 bases that match TRBD2. Germline V gives CDR1 SGHVS, CDR2 FQNEAQ. With 5 bases clipped from V and 4 bases from J, the junction kept 18 bases outside the gene matches. The CDR3 is made up of 19 amino acids. CDR3 DNA: TGTGCCAGCAGCCCCGACGGGACTAGCGTATACAGAGGTGCAGATACGCAGTATTTT. Translating it yields CASSPDGTSVYRGADTQYF.

This clonotype has just a few counts. The junction departs from the called germline gene at one end, perhaps through a read error. The J gene is TRBJ1-2, the V gene TRBV3-1; weak D call: TRBD1 (5 bases). The V gene's germline CDR1 is LGHDT and CDR2 YNNKEL (reference sequence). The CDR3 runs 13 residues. In DNA, the CDR3 is TGTGCCAGCAACCAAGTTGGGGGGGAAGGCTACACCTTC. Translation: CASNQVGGEGYTF.

This clonotype came up once. This may come from a read error, since a much larger clone is one base off. The chain couples TRBV6-1 to TRBJ1-5; D is perhaps TRBD1 (6 bases). Germline lookup yields CDR1 MNHNS and CDR2 SASEGT. CDR3 length equals 17 residues. Written as DNA, the CDR3 is TGTGCCGGCAGCCCGGAGGGGGGACGGTATAGCAATCAGCCCCAGCATTTT. It encodes CAGSPEGGRYSNQPQHF.

This clonotype was found a few times. J is TRBJ2-4 and V is TRBV24-1; D perhaps matches TRBD1 (5 bases). Trimming took 2 bases from V and 7 from J, leaving 8 bases between them. In germline, CDR1 is KGHDR, CDR2 SFDVKD. This CDR3 contains 13 residues. The DNA of the CDR3 is TGTGCCACCAGTGATTGGCAGGGTAACATTCAGTACTTC. It is translated as CATSDWQGNIQYF.

A word on this clonotype: A junction boundary mismatches the germline segment, possibly from a read error. The chain joins TRBV5-5 to TRBJ2-1; the match to TRBD2 covers 7 bases. This CDR3 spans 15 amino acids. Per germline, CDR1 SGHKS and CDR2 YYEKEE (reference sequence). This chain's CDR3 is CASSLSWDYYSEQFF. CDR3 coding DNA: TGTGCCAGCAGCTTGTCCTGGGACTATTACAGTGAGCAGTTCTTC.

This sequence joins TRBV24-1 and TRBJ2-7, with 7 bases aligning to TRBD2. The germline V gene has CDR1 KGHDR and CDR2 SFDVKD. Unmatched junction bases numbered 7, after V lost 3 bases and J lost 6 bases. The CDR3 is 14 amino acids. CDR3 DNA sequence: TGTGCCACCAGTGATGGACTAGGGGAAGGCGAGCAGTACTTC. Translation gives CATSDGLGEGEQYF.

This chain links TRBV5-1 with TRBJ2-7; the D is unclear. Germline CDR1 reads SGHRS; CDR2 reads YFSETQ. Trimming pared 4 bases from V and 1 base from J, leaving 15 bases between. There are 15 residues in the CDR3. The CDR3 coding sequence is TGCGCCAGCAGCACCAACTGGGTTTCGTCCTACGAGCAGTACTTC. This sequence encodes CASSTNWVSSYEQYF.

The chain uses TRBV11-1 and TRBJ1-1; tentatively, D is TRBD1 (6 bases). Germline V gene sequence: CDR1 SGHAT, CDR2 FQDESV (reference sequence). V lost 0 bases and J 4 bases, leaving 9 bases between the germline ends. The CDR3 totals 14 residues. CDR3: CASSLAPRGTEAFF. The DNA for the CDR3 is TGTGCCAGCAGCTTAGCGCCCAGGGGCACTGAAGCTTTCTTT.

In its sample, this clonotype was seen many times. The chain employs TRBV12-3 or TRBV12-4 and TRBJ2-7; a possible D gene is TRBD1 (6 bases). The CDR3 loop spans 13 amino acids. Trimming cost V 7 bases and J 5 bases, with 15 bases left between them. DNA for the CDR3: TGTGCCAGCAACCTGGGGGCTGTCAACGAGCAGTACTTC. It translates to CASNLGAVNEQYF.

This clonotype was seen a handful of times. The V and J genes are TRBV5-4 and TRBJ2-1, with 12 bases lining up with TRBD2. The germline V gene has CDR1 SGHNT and CDR2 YYREEE (reference sequence). Germline trimming cut 5 bases from V and 4 bases from J; bases unmatched to any gene: 4. The CDR3 is 15 residues long. CDR3 in DNA: TGTGCCAGCAGAATGGGACTAGCGGGTTACAATGAGCAGTTCTTC. Its protein product is CASRMGLAGYNEQFF.

This chain links TRBV6-2 or TRBV6-3 with TRBJ2-4; D tentatively reads TRBD1 or TRBD2 (5 bases each). With 5 bases removed from V and 1 base from J, the gap between germline ends came to 15 bases. CDR1 MNHEY and CDR2 SVGEGT come from the germline V gene. The CDR3 is 16 residues long. The CDR3 DNA is TGTGCCAGCAGTCGGGACCCGCCGGAGGCCAAAAACATTCAGTACTTC. Translated, it gives CASSRDPPEAKNIQYF.

This clonotype has just a few counts. The chain combines TRBV7-6 with TRBJ2-1; D is undetermined. Trimming took off 5 bases at V and 9 bases at J, with 14 bases between the two ends. The CDR3 has 13 residues. Per the germline V gene, CDR1 is SGHVS and CDR2 is FNYEAQ. CDR3 nucleotide sequence: TGTGCCAGCAGCCTTTATAAGGGAAGTGAGCAGTTCTTC. Translation gives CASSLYKGSEQFF.

This sequence joins TRBV4-1 and TRBJ2-1; a possible D gene is TRBD1 (5 bases). CDR3 length: 16 residues. Germline CDR1 reads MGHRA; CDR2 reads YSYEKL. V was trimmed by 1 base and J by 7 bases, leaving 17 bases between them. The CDR3 DNA reads as TGCGCCAGCAGCCAAGGTTTGGGGCCGGTAGATAATGAGCAGTTCTTC. Amino acids: CASSQGLGPVDNEQFF.

With respect to this clonotype: A junction boundary mismatches the germline segment, possibly from a read error. V usage is TRBV2 and J usage is TRBJ2-5, with 7 bases identical to TRBD1. Per germline, CDR1 SNHLY and CDR2 FYNNEI. CDR3 length: 15 residues. CDR3 protein: CASSQNVQGRETQYF. CDR3 bases: TGCGCCAGCAGCCAAAACGTACAGGGGCGAGAGACCCAGTACTTC.

In its sample, this clonotype was seen many times. The rearrangement uses TRBV28 and TRBJ1-2; D unclear. The CDR3 sequence is 15 residues long. Germline assignment: CDR1 MDHEN and CDR2 SYDVKM. V dropped 7 bases and J dropped 3 bases, with 18 bases sitting between them. CDR3: CASTGSGRSYYGYTF. As DNA, the CDR3 is TGTGCCAGCACCGGAAGTGGACGGAGCTACTATGGCTACACCTTC.

The chain uses TRBV9 and TRBJ2-1; TRBD2 matches 10 bases. The CDR3 consists of 16 residues. In germline, CDR1 is SGDLS, CDR2 YYNGEE. V lost 4 bases, J lost 8 bases, and 12 bases stayed unmatched. This CDR3 is CASSHKREGTDDEQFF. DNA of the CDR3: TGTGCCAGCAGCCACAAGCGGGAGGGCACCGACGATGAGCAGTTCTTC. Looking up the rest from reference TRBV9 and TRBJ2-1 gives the full variable domain: DSGVTQTPKHLITATGQRVTLRCSPRSGDLSVYWYQQSLDQGLQFLIQYYNGEERAKGNILERFSAQQFPDLHSELNLSSLELGDSALYFCASSHKREGTDDEQFFGPGTRLTVL.

This clonotype was observed many times. The junction does not match germline at one end; this may be a read error. The V call is TRBV5-1, the J call TRBJ1-1; D call uncertain. The CDR3 loop spans 13 amino acids. Per the germline V gene, CDR1 is SGHRS and CDR2 is YFSETQ. The CDR3 nucleotides read TGCGCCAGCAGATTGGAGTTAGGGACTGAAGCTTTCTTT. It yields the protein CASRLELGTEAFF. The full variable domain, in which reference TRBV5-1 and TRBJ1-1 provide the parts outside the CDR3, is KAGVTQTPRYLIKTRGQQVTLSCSPISGHRSVSWYQQTPGQGLQFLFEYFSETQRNKGNFPGRFSGRQFSNSRSEMNVSTLELGDSALYLCASRLELGTEAFFGQGTRLTVV.

In its sample, this clonotype was seen many times. The V gene is TRBV20-1, the J gene TRBJ2-2; TRBD1 aligns across 7 bases. J gave up 3 bases and V 1 base, and 5 bases lay outside the gene matches. CDR3 length equals 15 residues. Germline V CDR1 and CDR2: DFQATT, SNEGSKA (reference sequence). CDR3: CSARGQGSYTGELFF. The CDR3 bases are TGCAGTGCTAGAGGACAGGGTAGCTACACCGGGGAGCTGTTTTTT.

This clonotype was counted many times. The chain recombines TRBV11-3 with TRBJ2-1; 10 bases align to TRBD2. The ends lost 2 bases at V and 3 bases at J; junction bases unmatched: 1. CDR1 SGHNT and CDR2 YENEEA come from the germline V gene. This CDR3 contains 15 residues. The chain's CDR3 is CASSLIAGGYNEQFF. The CDR3 DNA sequence: TGTGCCAGCAGCTTAATAGCGGGGGGCTACAATGAGCAGTTCTTC.

This chain links TRBV30 with TRBJ2-6; D unclear. CDR3 size: 17 residues. CDR1 is GTSNPN and CDR2 is SVGIG in the germline V gene (reference sequence). Trimming left V 0 bases short and J 2 bases short, with 14 bases between. As DNA, the CDR3 is TGTGCCTGGAGTGTACGGGTAGGGCCAACTGGGGCCAACGTCCTGACTTTC. Its translation is CAWSVRVGPTGANVLTF. The variable domain in full, completed from reference TRBV30 and TRBJ2-6, reads SQTIHQWPATLVQPVGSPLSLECTVEGTSNPNLYWYRQAAGRGLQLLFYSVGIGQISSEVPQNLSASRPQDRQFILSSKKLLLSDSGFYLCAWSVRVGPTGANVLTFGAGSRLTVL.